One sample yielded the 29 T cell receptor beta chains listed below, sequenced in a study of CD8 T cells in ankylosing spondylitis. Study results and caveats: Blood of patients with ankylosing spondylitis appeared to be characterized by a TCR beta motif of seven or eight highly homologous variants.

TCRdb passed the 5' RACE reads through MiXCR, listing each CDR3 protein once. The sample consists of under 950,000 distinct CDR3 sequences, roughly 19% of them appearing once. Antigen specificity for these receptors is unknown. What was sequenced was blood, either unsorted or a sorted T cell fraction (not recorded which). These receptors all come from a male donor with ankylosing spondylitis.

The rearrangement joins TRBV5-6 to TRBJ1-2; 8 nucleotides line up with TRBD1. V lost 3 bases, J lost 5 bases, and 15 bases stayed unmatched. The V gene's germline CDR1 is SGHDT and CDR2 YYEEEE. This CDR3 contains 17 residues. The CDR3 nucleotides read TGTGCCAGCAGCTCCGGGACAGGAGATTTCACGCCTTATGGCTACACCTTC. Protein product: CASSSGTGDFTPYGYTF.

This clonotype was seen a handful of times. The rearrangement links TRBV27 to TRBJ1-2; D is unclear. The CDR3 sequence is 13 residues long. V was cut by 6 bases and J by 11 bases, with 19 bases left in between. Germline CDR1 is MNHEY and CDR2 is SMNVEV (reference sequence). The CDR3 DNA sequence: TGTGCCAGCAGAATTCTGCCGGGTCCGCGTTACACCTTC. This codes for CASRILPGPRYTF.

In this sample, this clonotype turned up many times. The CDR3 DNA follows: TGCAGTGCTACGGACAGGGGCACAGATACGCAGTATTTT. It translates to CSATDRGTDTQYF. V usage is TRBV20-1 and J usage is TRBJ2-3; 8 nucleotides line up with TRBD1. V shed 4 bases, J shed 1 base, and the junction held 1 base outside the gene matches. This CDR3 spans 13 amino acids. Germline V gives CDR1 DFQATT, CDR2 SNEGSKA (reference sequence).

This clonotype was seen a handful of times. The V call is TRBV4-1, the J call TRBJ2-4; possibly TRBD1 for D (6 bases). The CDR3 is 13 amino acids. Germline V gene sequence: CDR1 MGHRA, CDR2 YSYEKL. V was shortened by 6 bases and J by 7 bases, with 13 bases between the two germline ends. For the CDR3, the DNA is TGCGCCAGCAGTTCCGGACAGCTTAACATTCAGTACTTC. It specifies CASSSGQLNIQYF.

CDR3 in DNA: TGTGCCAGCAGCCAAGATTTGGGCGCTAGCGCAGATACGCAGTATTTT. This codes for CASSQDLGASADTQYF. This sequence joins TRBV4-2 and TRBJ2-3; a weak D match, TRBD2 (6 bases). V was clipped by 0 bases and J by 4 bases, with 14 bases between them. The V gene's germline CDR1 is LGHNA and CDR2 YNFKEQ. The CDR3 extends over 16 amino acids.

A remark on this clonotype: At one of its ends the junction is not consistent with the germline gene, which may arise from a read error. The chain's CDR3 is CASSLSQGSNQPKHF. CDR3 nucleotide sequence: TGTGCCAGCAGCTTAAGCCAGGGCAGCAATCAGCCCAAGCATTTT. This rearrangement joins TRBV7-2 to TRBJ1-5, with D tentatively TRBD1 (5 bases). CDR1 and CDR2 from the germline V gene are SGHTA and FQGNSA. CDR3 length: 15 amino acids.

The chain has TRBV5-5 and TRBJ1-3; weak D call: TRBD1 (6 bases). The germline CDR1 and CDR2 sequences are SGHKS and YYEKEE (reference sequence). With 3 bases removed from V and 0 bases from J, the gap between germline ends came to 13 bases. This CDR3 has 16 residues. The CDR3 region has the DNA TGTGCCAGCAGCTACTCACAGGGTAGCTCTGGAAACACCATATATTTT. This sequence encodes CASSYSQGSSGNTIYF.

This clonotype has ten or more counts. The chain carries TRBV20-1 and TRBJ1-1; TRBD1 matches at 7 bases. The CDR3 has 13 amino acids. Germline V lookup: CDR1 DFQATT, CDR2 SNEGSKA (reference sequence). V trimming: 2 bases; J trimming: 3 bases; junction bases outside the gene matches: 3. CDR3 residues: CSARPQGDTEAFF. CDR3 coding DNA: TGCAGTGCTAGACCCCAGGGGGACACTGAAGCTTTCTTT.

Ten or more counts support this clonotype. The chain carries TRBV5-5 and TRBJ1-4; the D is unclear. V lost 0 bases and J 0 bases, leaving 9 bases between the germline ends. This CDR3 contains 16 residues. From germline, CDR1 is SGHKS and CDR2 YYEKEE (reference sequence). In DNA form, the CDR3 reads TGTGCCAGCAGCTTGGGGACGGTGGCAACTAATGAAAAACTGTTTTTT. Amino acid sequence: CASSLGTVATNEKLFF.

The chain is built from TRBV20-1 and TRBJ2-1, with D possibly called TRBD1 or TRBD2 (5 bases each). The length of the CDR3 is 14 residues. Germline lookup yields CDR1 DFQATT and CDR2 SNEGSKA (reference sequence). The V end lost 5 bases, the J end lost 4 bases, and 15 bases lay between the germline ends. CDR3 nucleotides: TGCAGTGCTGGAGCCGGGACCCGATACAATGAGCAGTTCTTC. It codes for CSAGAGTRYNEQFF.

This chain connects TRBV5-1 to TRBJ2-1; 9 positions agree with TRBD2. This CDR3 is built from 14 residues. J gave up 15 bases and V 4 bases, and 14 bases lay outside the gene matches. Germline lookup yields CDR1 SGHRS and CDR2 YFSETQ. The CDR3 nucleotides read TGCGCCAGCAGCCTCGGGACTAGCCCTACAACTCGGTTCTTC. It is translated as CASSLGTSPTTRFF.

The J gene is TRBJ2-1, the V gene TRBV28; 12 nucleotides match TRBD2. The CDR3 is 16 amino acids. Trimming removed 7 bases from V and 4 bases from J; junction bases left unmatched: 8. Looked up from germline, CDR1 is MDHEN and CDR2 is SYDVKM. The CDR3 reads CASTSLGTSGYNEQFF. DNA of the CDR3: TGTGCCAGCACCTCACTGGGGACTAGCGGGTACAATGAGCAGTTCTTC.

At least ten counts were recorded for this clonotype. The chain combines TRBV12-3 or TRBV12-4 with TRBJ1-2; 11 bases map to TRBD1. The CDR3 totals 14 residues. Losses at the gene ends were 6 bases for V and 4 bases for J; bases not matched to a gene: 4. The DNA of the CDR3 is TGTGCCAGCAGCTCGGGACAGGGGGTCTATGGCTACACCTTC. It translates to CASSSGQGVYGYTF.

The chain uses TRBV12-3 or TRBV12-4 and TRBJ1-1; D uncertain. Between the trimmed V and J ends, which lost 6 bases and 0 bases, there was a span of 14 bases. The CDR3 has 15 amino acids. Written as DNA, the CDR3 is TGTGCCAGCAGCTGGACGCGACGGATGAACACTGAAGCTTTCTTT. Encoded protein: CASSWTRRMNTEAFF.

This clonotype was seen more than once but under ten times. At one end, the junction sequence differs from germline, possibly due to a read error. The chain carries TRBV4-1 and TRBJ1-4, with D possibly matching TRBD1 (6 bases). Germline loops: CDR1 MGHRA, CDR2 YSYEKL. The CDR3 length is 13 residues. DNA of the CDR3: TGCGCCAGCAGCCTCGGGACGGTGGGACAACTGGTTTTT. Translated: CASSLGTVGQLVF.

The rearrangement links TRBV5-8 to TRBJ1-1; D not certain. Deletions cut 0 bases from V and 11 bases from J, with 14 bases between. The germline gives CDR1 SGHTS, CDR2 YDEGEE. The CDR3 is 13 amino acids. The CDR3 DNA is TGTGCCAGCAGCTTGGGAGGGTACGAATCGGCTTTCTTT. It is translated as CASSLGGYESAFF.

CDR3 coding DNA: TGTGCCACCAGCGGAAACAGGGATTTGAGGCAGCCCCAGCATTTT. Encoded protein: CATSGNRDLRQPQHF. V and J are TRBV15 and TRBJ1-5, with a tentative D call TRBD1 (6 bases). V was shortened by 5 bases and J by 7 bases, with 18 bases between the two germline ends. The CDR3 has 15 residues. Germline CDR1 and CDR2: LNHNV and YYDKDF (reference sequence).

This sequence joins TRBV5-1 and TRBJ1-3, with D perhaps TRBD1 (5 bases). This CDR3 has 16 residues. Germline V gene lookup returns CDR1 SGHRS and CDR2 YFSETQ. V was cut by 4 bases and J by 4 bases, with 18 bases left in between. CDR3 sequence: CASSSNRLLGGNTIYF. For the CDR3, the DNA is TGCGCCAGCAGCAGCAACAGGCTACTCGGAGGAAACACCATATATTTT.

The genes are TRBV7-9 and TRBJ2-1; 10 bases are a match to TRBD2. The CDR3 extends over 17 amino acids. J gave up 6 bases and V 2 bases, and 10 bases lay outside the gene matches. Germline assignment: CDR1 SEHNR and CDR2 FQNEAQ (reference sequence). The CDR3 nucleotides are TGTGCCAGCAGCTTATCTAGCGGGAGCCCCGGCGGCAATGAGCAGTTCTTC. Protein: CASSLSSGSPGGNEQFF.

The rearrangement links TRBV12-3 or TRBV12-4 to TRBJ1-5; D perhaps matches TRBD1 (5 bases). Trimming shortened V by 3 bases and J by 3 bases, and 15 bases separated the two germline ends. The CDR3 length is 16 residues. The CDR3 loop reads CASSFGQGRPNQPQHF. In nucleotides, the CDR3 is TGTGCCAGCAGTTTCGGCCAGGGCCGCCCCAATCAGCCCCAGCATTTT.

This sequence joins TRBV4-2 and TRBJ1-1, with D uncertain. V shed 1 base and J shed 5 bases, with 20 bases lying between them. The CDR3 loop spans 17 amino acids. Germline V gene sequence: CDR1 LGHNA, CDR2 YNFKEQ. CDR3 coding DNA: TGTGCCAGCAGCCAAGGGGAATCGTGGCTCCCGAAGACTGAAGCTTTCTTT. Residues: CASSQGESWLPKTEAFF.

The chain's CDR3 is CASSLGHLVAGSYEQYF. DNA of the CDR3: TGTGCCAGCAGCTTAGGCCATTTGGTAGCGGGGAGTTACGAGCAGTACTTC. V and J are TRBV28 and TRBJ2-7; TRBD2 matches at 8 bases. The CDR3 is made up of 17 amino acids. V shed 6 bases, J shed 4 bases, and the junction held 17 bases outside the gene matches. Germline V gene data show CDR1 as MDHEN and CDR2 as SYDVKM.

The chain employs TRBV27 and TRBJ1-1; D possibly corresponds to TRBD1 (5 bases). V lost 6 bases and J 4 bases, leaving 18 bases between the germline ends. Germline V gene lookup returns CDR1 MNHEY and CDR2 SMNVEV (reference sequence). The CDR3 is 15 amino acids. The CDR3 reads CASRGHSGGGTEAFF. The CDR3 region has the DNA TGTGCCAGCAGGGGGCATTCGGGTGGTGGCACTGAAGCTTTCTTT.

The genes are TRBV6-1 and TRBJ1-4, with 7 bases matching TRBD1. The CDR3 totals 15 residues. CDR1 and CDR2 (germline): MNHNS, SASEGT. The trim removed 0 bases at V and 7 bases at J, leaving 5 bases unmatched. The CDR3 sequence: CASSEAGTVPEKLFF. The DNA of the CDR3 is TGTGCCAGCAGTGAAGCTGGGACAGTACCTGAAAAACTGTTTTTT.

This clonotype has just a few counts. The chain has TRBV7-9 and TRBJ2-7, with D hard to call. The CDR3 consists of 13 residues. CDR1 is SEHNR and CDR2 is FQNEAQ in the germline V gene (reference sequence). Trimming took off 3 bases at V and 0 bases at J, with 6 bases between the two ends. The CDR3 spells CASSLAISYEQYF. CDR3 DNA: TGTGCCAGCAGCTTGGCCATCTCCTACGAGCAGTACTTC.

In this sample, this clonotype turned up a few times. This chain links TRBV29-1 with TRBJ1-2; 9 bases are a match to TRBD1. Germline V gene data show CDR1 as SQVTM and CDR2 as ANQGSEA. Unmatched junction bases numbered 24, after V lost 5 bases and J lost 2 bases. This CDR3 spans 20 amino acids. The CDR3 bases are TGCAGCGTTCAAATCTTCCCCGGTTTGGGACAGGGATCACCCAACTATGGCTACACCTTC. It yields the protein CSVQIFPGLGQGSPNYGYTF.

This clonotype was counted only a few times. The V call is TRBV7-2, the J call TRBJ1-3; no firm D call. The V gene's germline CDR1 is SGHTA and CDR2 FQGNSA. The CDR3 totals 16 residues. V lost 4 bases and J lost 1, with 14 bases in between. DNA of the CDR3: TGTGCCAGCAGCTCTAGGCTGACGGATTCTGGAAACACCATATATTTT. Amino acid sequence: CASSSRLTDSGNTIYF.

This clonotype turned up a few times. The chain uses TRBV5-1 and TRBJ1-1; possible D gene TRBD1, 5 bases. Looked up from germline, CDR1 is SGHRS and CDR2 is YFSETQ. V gave up 2 bases and J gave up 2 bases, with 13 bases separating them. The CDR3 runs to 15 residues. The CDR3 loop reads CASSFREVINTEAFF. The CDR3 DNA reads as TGCGCCAGCAGCTTCAGGGAGGTGATAAACACTGAAGCTTTCTTT.

This clonotype showed up just a few times. The chain links TRBV6-1 to TRBJ2-1; D assignment may be TRBD1 or TRBD2 (6 bases each). The CDR3 is 15 residues long. The ends were cut back, 6 bases at V and 4 bases at J, with 16 bases in the middle. Germline V lookup: CDR1 MNHNS, CDR2 SASEGT. In DNA, the CDR3 is TGTGCCAGCAGAGGGGGGAAGGATTTTTACAATGAGCAGTTCTTC. Translation: CASRGGKDFYNEQFF.